Listed here are 26 T cell receptor beta chains from one sample, sequenced in a study of blood T cells in healthy people across ages. Next came a second PCR, run for about 7 to 12 cycles, which used a sample-barcoded 5' primer along with a J-beta primer mix. TCRdb analysed the 5' RACE reads with MiXCR anew, one entry per CDR3 protein. The sample includes about 1.8 million distinct CDR3 sequences, 40% to 55% of them seen just once. Specimen: blood. The receptors here all came from a woman in her 40s in good health.

J is TRBJ2-5 and V is TRBV29-1; D possibly corresponds to TRBD2 (5 bases). With 4 bases removed from V and 5 bases from J, the gap between germline ends came to 11 bases. CDR3 length equals 12 residues. CDR1 is SQVTM and CDR2 is ANQGSEA in the germline V gene. CDR3 sequence reads: CSVVASGETQYF. The CDR3, as DNA: TGCAGCGTTGTAGCGTCTGGCGAGACCCAGTACTTC. Using reference TRBV29-1 and TRBJ2-5 for the parts outside the CDR3, the full variable domain is SAVISQKPSRDICQRGTSLTIQCQVDSQVTMMFWYRQQPGQSLTLIATANQGSEATYESGFVIDKFPISRPNLTFSTLTVSNMSPEDSSIYLCSVVASGETQYFGPGTRLLVL.

The chain combines TRBV7-2 with TRBJ1-6; D not certain. The germline V gene has CDR1 SGHTA and CDR2 FQGNSA. CDR3 length: 16 amino acids. The V end lost 0 bases, the J end lost 2 bases, and 8 bases lay between the germline ends. The CDR3 bases are TGTGCCAGCAGCTTAGCCACCGGGACCTATAATTCACCCCTCCACTTT. This encodes CASSLATGTYNSPLHF.

This clonotype occurred a few times. The chain carries TRBV12-3 or TRBV12-4 and TRBJ2-1; 8 nucleotides agree with TRBD2. The V segment lost 3 bases and the J segment 7 bases; nucleotides outside the gene matches: 5. This CDR3 region has 14 residues. The CDR3 is CASSFGGGWNEQFF. In DNA form, the CDR3 reads TGTGCCAGCAGTTTCGGCGGGGGGTGGAATGAGCAGTTCTTC.

This clonotype was recorded a few times. The chain carries TRBV6-2 or TRBV6-3 and TRBJ2-7, with TRBD1 as a possible D gene (5 bases). The CDR3 extends over 14 amino acids. CDR1 MNHEY and CDR2 SVGEGT come from the germline V gene. The V end was cut by 8 bases, the J end by 6 bases, with 20 bases between. Written as DNA, the CDR3 is TGTGCCAGCCAACCCGATGGGGCCCGTGTCGAGCAGTACTTC. Protein product: CASQPDGARVEQYF.

This clonotype was seen a single time. The chain uses TRBV7-2 and TRBJ1-2; TRBD1 is a possible D gene (6 bases). V shed 5 bases and J shed 4 bases, with 14 bases lying between them. The CDR3 covers 14 residues. Germline assignment: CDR1 SGHTA and CDR2 FQGNSA. CDR3: CASSQGTQTYGYTF. DNA of the CDR3: TGTGCCAGCAGCCAAGGGACACAGACCTATGGCTACACCTTC. Filled out from reference TRBV7-2 and TRBJ1-2, the complete variable domain reads GAGVSQSPSNKVTEKGKDVELRCDPISGHTALYWYRQSLGQGLEFLIYFQGNSAPDKSGLPSDRFSAERTGGSVSTLTIQRTQQEDSAVYLCASSQGTQTYGYTFGSGTRLTVV.

This clonotype turned up a few times. The rearrangement joins TRBV6-5 to TRBJ2-3, with TRBD2 matching over 7 bases. CDR1 is MNHEY, CDR2 SVGAGI, per germline. Germline trimming cut 0 bases from V and 7 bases from J; bases unmatched to any gene: 13. This CDR3 has 17 residues. CDR3 bases: TGTGCCAGCAGTTACTCGACAATCGGGGGGTCTTGGAATACGCAGTATTTT. Amino acid sequence: CASSYSTIGGSWNTQYF.

This chain links TRBV28 with TRBJ2-1, with D possibly matching TRBD1 (6 bases). V was shortened by 6 bases and J by 12 bases, with 24 bases between the two germline ends. This CDR3 is built from 15 residues. The germline V gene has CDR1 MDHEN and CDR2 SYDVKM. The CDR3, as DNA: TGTGCCAGCAGCCCTCAAGCCCGGACAGAACTCGGGCAGTTCTTC. The encoded protein is CASSPQARTELGQFF.

This clonotype was picked up a small number of times. V usage is TRBV20-1 and J usage is TRBJ2-5, with a tentative D call TRBD2 (6 bases). Trimming pared 5 bases from V and 5 bases from J, leaving 12 bases between. The CDR3 is 12 residues long. CDR1 and CDR2 from the germline V gene are DFQATT and SNEGSKA (reference sequence). CDR3 nucleotide sequence: TGCAGTGCTGCGGGGCGGCGGGAGACCCAGTACTTC. Its protein is CSAAGRRETQYF.

This clonotype was counted a few times. The chain is built from TRBV25-1 and TRBJ2-5; possibly TRBD2 for D (5 bases). Trimming removed 3 bases at V and 5 bases at J, with 19 bases between. The CDR3 sequence is 16 residues long. Germline CDR1 is MGHDK and CDR2 is SYGVNS. The CDR3 DNA sequence: TGTGCCAGCAGTGACCAAGCCTCCTTACTAGGGGAGACCCAGTACTTC. It specifies CASSDQASLLGETQYF. Using reference TRBV25-1 and TRBJ2-5 for the parts outside the CDR3, the full variable domain is EADIYQTPRYLVIGTGKKITLECSQTMGHDKMYWYQQDPGMELHLIHYSYGVNSTEKGDLSSESTVSRIRTEHFPLTLESARPSHTSQYLCASSDQASLLGETQYFGPGTRLLVL.

This clonotype was seen only a few times. V and J are TRBV29-1 and TRBJ2-1, with TRBD1 identical over 7 bases. The CDR3 has 13 residues. V lost 7 bases, J lost 6 bases, and 9 bases stayed unmatched. The germline V gene encodes CDR1 SQVTM and CDR2 ANQGSEA. The CDR3: CSAVRQGRNEQFF. The CDR3 coding sequence is TGCAGCGCCGTCCGACAGGGCCGCAATGAGCAGTTCTTC.

As for this clonotype: An end of the junction does not agree with germline; a read error may underlie this. V and J are TRBV6-4 and TRBJ2-7, with D hard to call. Germline V gene data show CDR1 as MRHNA and CDR2 as SNTAGT. This CDR3 has 13 residues. In DNA, the CDR3 is TGTGCCGGCTATGAGATTAGCCCCTACGGGCAGTACTTC. Protein: CAGYEISPYGQYF.

CDR3 protein: CASDIRGVPKSTEAFF. CDR3 DNA sequence: TGTGCCAGCGATATCAGGGGGGTCCCCAAGAGTACTGAAGCTTTCTTT. This sequence joins TRBV27 and TRBJ1-1; TRBD1 matches at 7 bases. The CDR3 extends over 16 amino acids. Germline CDR1 reads MNHEY; CDR2 reads SMNVEV (reference sequence). The J segment lost 5 bases and the V segment lost 8 bases, leaving 17 bases of the junction unmatched.

The rearrangement links TRBV28 to TRBJ2-3, with 12 bases matching TRBD1. The germline gives CDR1 MDHEN, CDR2 SYDVKM. The CDR3 loop spans 16 amino acids. Trimming at V came to 8 bases and at J to 7 bases, leaving 13 bases not matched to a gene. Here the CDR3 DNA reads TGTGCCAGCGCCTCCCCCGGGACAGGGGGCGGGAATACGCAGTATTTT. Protein product: CASASPGTGGGNTQYF.

This clonotype showed up just a few times. The V call is TRBV24-1, the J call TRBJ2-7; perhaps TRBD1 as D (5 bases). Per germline, CDR1 KGHDR and CDR2 SFDVKD. The CDR3 totals 20 residues. The germline V and J ends were trimmed by 4 bases and 2 bases, with 29 bases remaining between them. The CDR3 spells CATSDPTKIAAIRVAYEQYF. CDR3 sequence (DNA): TGTGCCACCAGTGACCCTACTAAAATTGCAGCGATCAGGGTGGCCTACGAGCAGTACTTC.

The rearrangement uses TRBV28 and TRBJ2-7; possibly TRBD1 or TRBD2 for D (5 bases each). This CDR3 is 16 amino acids long. Germline CDR1 is MDHEN and CDR2 is SYDVKM. V dropped 5 bases and J dropped 0 bases, with 17 bases sitting between them. The CDR3 sequence: CASSDPRGRSSYEQYF. CDR3 DNA: TGTGCCAGCAGTGACCCGAGGGGCCGGAGCTCCTACGAGCAGTACTTC. Based on the CDR3 plus reference TRBV28 and TRBJ2-7, the full variable domain is DVKVTQSSRYLVKRTGEKVFLECVQDMDHENMFWYRQDPGLGLRLIYFSYDVKMKEKGDIPEGYSVSREKKERFSLILESASTNQTSMYLCASSDPRGRSSYEQYFGPGTRLTVT.

V gene TRBV6-5 combines with J gene TRBJ1-5; 7 positions match TRBD1. The CDR3 runs 15 residues. V was clipped by 5 bases and J by 5 bases; unmatched bases: 9. CDR1 is MNHEY and CDR2 is SVGAGI in the germline V gene. The CDR3 DNA follows: TGTGCCAGCAGTAGAGGGACAGCTTATGATCAGCCCCAGCATTTT. Encoded protein: CASSRGTAYDQPQHF.

The rearrangement joins TRBV28 to TRBJ1-2; unclear D gene. Per germline, CDR1 MDHEN and CDR2 SYDVKM. Deletions cut 1 base from V and 7 bases from J, with 10 bases between. The length of the CDR3 is 13 residues. The CDR3 nucleotides are TGTGCCAGCAGTTTATCGAGGCCTAGTGGCTACACCTTC. As protein: CASSLSRPSGYTF.

This clonotype was counted a few times. The chain recombines TRBV11-2 with TRBJ2-5, with 7 bases aligning to TRBD1. Looked up from germline, CDR1 is SGHAT and CDR2 is FQNNGV. Trimming removed 0 bases from V and 3 bases from J; junction bases left unmatched: 4. CDR3 length: 15 residues. CDR3 DNA: TGTGCCAGCAGCTTAGAGACAGGGCGGGAAGAGACCCAGTACTTC. As protein: CASSLETGREETQYF.

The J gene is TRBJ2-3, the V gene TRBV28; D is ambiguous. This CDR3 is 13 amino acids long. Deletions cut 6 bases from V and 3 bases from J, with 10 bases between. Germline lookup yields CDR1 MDHEN and CDR2 SYDVKM. CDR3 sequence: CASRHTETDTQYF. In DNA, the CDR3 is TGTGCCAGCAGACACACAGAAACAGATACGCAGTATTTT.

The J gene is TRBJ2-5, the V gene TRBV6-5; D is unresolved. The germline V gene has CDR1 MNHEY and CDR2 SVGAGI. V was clipped by 5 bases and J by 2 bases, with 9 bases between them. The CDR3 runs to 13 residues. The CDR3 coding sequence is TGTGCCAGCAGTGACTGGATACAAGAGACCCAGTACTTC. Protein product: CASSDWIQETQYF.

This clonotype appeared a single time. The chain recombines TRBV3-1 with TRBJ2-1; 9 positions match TRBD1. CDR1 is LGHDT, CDR2 YNNKEL, per germline (reference sequence). CDR3 length: 15 residues. The ends lost 2 bases at V and 8 bases at J; junction bases unmatched: 7. CDR3 in DNA: TGTGCCAGCAGCCAATACCCCAGGACAGGGGATGAGCAGTTCTTC. Translating it yields CASSQYPRTGDEQFF.

With regard to this clonotype: Germline and junction disagree at one end, which may indicate a read error. The DNA of the CDR3 is TGTGCTAGCAGCTTAGGGACGCCGTACAATGAGCAGTACTTC. Its translation is CASSLGTPYNEQYF. J is TRBJ2-1 and V is TRBV7-7, with D possibly being TRBD1 or TRBD2 (5 bases each). The J call may be incorrect, as the DNA end agrees better with TRBJ2-7. The CDR3 is 14 residues long. Per germline, CDR1 SSHAT and CDR2 FNYEAQ (reference sequence).

The chain carries TRBV24-1 and TRBJ1-2; D gene uncertain. The CDR3 consists of 15 residues. Looked up from germline, CDR1 is KGHDR and CDR2 is SFDVKD. Trimming stripped 6 bases from V and 4 bases from J, with 17 bases between. The CDR3, as DNA: TGTGCCACCAGTTCAGGCACCGGACGTTTCTATGGCTACACCTTC. Translated, it gives CATSSGTGRFYGYTF.

This chain links TRBV20-1 with TRBJ2-3; D assignment may be TRBD1 or TRBD2 (5 bases each). The germline V and J ends were trimmed by 8 bases and 1 base, with 19 bases remaining between them. Germline V gene lookup returns CDR1 DFQATT and CDR2 SNEGSKA (reference sequence). The CDR3 totals 15 residues. In DNA form, the CDR3 reads TGCAGTTGGGGCGGGCAGGGTCGTGGCACAGATACGCAGTATTTT. Amino acids: CSWGGQGRGTDTQYF.

The CDR3 loop is CASSSGPPEQFF. The CDR3 DNA sequence: TGTGCCAGCAGTTCAGGGCCGCCTGAGCAGTTCTTC. V is TRBV28 and J is TRBJ2-1, with D possibly TRBD1 on 5 matching bases. V was shortened by 4 bases and J by 9 bases, with 10 bases between the two germline ends. Germline V lookup: CDR1 MDHEN, CDR2 SYDVKM. The CDR3 loop spans 12 amino acids. The full variable domain, with the rest looked up from reference TRBV28 and TRBJ2-1, is DVKVTQSSRYLVKRTGEKVFLECVQDMDHENMFWYRQDPGLGLRLIYFSYDVKMKEKGDIPEGYSVSREKKERFSLILESASTNQTSMYLCASSSGPPEQFFGPGTRLTVL.

The chain recombines TRBV9 with TRBJ1-2, with 11 bases matching TRBD1. There are 20 residues in the CDR3. Unmatched junction bases numbered 19, after V lost 4 bases and J lost 2 bases. CDR1 is SGDLS, CDR2 YYNGEE, per germline. In DNA, the CDR3 is TGTGCCAGCAGCCCTACTCCCGGGACAGGGGGTAATAGGGGGAACTATGGCTACACCTTC. The encoded protein is CASSPTPGTGGNRGNYGYTF.